Listed below are T cell receptor beta chains from one sample, sequenced in a study of T cells in Graves' hyperthyroidism and ophthalmopathy. TCRdb reprocessed the multiplex PCR reads via MiXCR and lists one record per CDR3 protein. The sample consists of approximately 640,000 distinct CDR3 sequences, around 15% of them appearing once. Sequenced: blood. These receptors were collected from a woman aged 30 to 39 with Graves' hyperthyroidism. Both conserved end residues are part of each CDR3. The order of the fields is CDR3 length, clone size, V gene, D gene, J gene, CDR3 DNA, CDR3 protein. The D gene is left open where the match is weak. A clone size is listed for some rows: how often the clone was seen (once, few, many), or a class if it is expanded.

cdr3_length: 12
clone_size: NA
v_call: TRBV28
d_call: NA
j_call: TRBJ1-6
cdr3_nt: TGTGCCAGCAGTAATATTAATTCACCCCTCCACTTT
cdr3_aa: CASSNINSPLHF

cdr3_length: 18
clone_size: NA
v_call: TRBV6-5
d_call: TRBD1
j_call: TRBJ2-3
cdr3_nt: TGTGCCAGCAGTTTGGGGGTAATGGACAGGGGAGGGGAAGATACGCAGTATTTT
cdr3_aa: CASSLGVMDRGGEDTQYF

cdr3_length: 14
clone_size: NA
v_call: TRBV6-5
d_call: NA
j_call: TRBJ1-3
cdr3_nt: TGTGCCAGCAGTACTGCAGGGGCTGGAAACACCATATATTTT
cdr3_aa: CASSTAGAGNTIYF

cdr3_length: 14
clone_size: many
v_call: TRBV18
d_call: TRBD2
j_call: TRBJ2-7
cdr3_nt: TGTGCCAGCTCACCCCGGCTAGCGGGAGGCGAGCAGTACTTC
cdr3_aa: CASSPRLAGGEQYF

cdr3_length: 15
clone_size: many
v_call: TRBV7-9
d_call: NA
j_call: TRBJ2-3
cdr3_nt: TGTGCCAGCAGCCGACCGGGGGCGAGGACAGATACGCAGTATTTT
cdr3_aa: CASSRPGARTDTQYF

cdr3_length: 15
clone_size: few
v_call: TRBV4-2
d_call: NA
j_call: TRBJ2-2
cdr3_nt: TGTGCCAGCAGCCAAGGGGTGTCGGACACCGGGGAGCTGTTTTTT
cdr3_aa: CASSQGVSDTGELFF

cdr3_length: 14
clone_size: NA
v_call: TRBV28
d_call: NA
j_call: TRBJ2-1
cdr3_nt: TGTGCCAGCGGAGTCACTATCTCCTACAATGAGCAGTTCTTC
cdr3_aa: CASGVTISYNEQFF

cdr3_length: 14
clone_size: NA
v_call: TRBV5-1
d_call: TRBD2
j_call: TRBJ2-3
cdr3_nt: TGCGCCAGCAGCAACGTAGCGGGAGAAGATACGCAGTATTTT
cdr3_aa: CASSNVAGEDTQYF

cdr3_length: 15
clone_size: many
v_call: TRBV11-3
d_call: NA
j_call: TRBJ2-1
cdr3_nt: TGTGCCAGCAGCTTAGATTCAACTAGTGGCAATGAGCAGTTCTTC
cdr3_aa: CASSLDSTSGNEQFF

cdr3_length: 15
clone_size: NA
v_call: TRBV5-6
d_call: NA
j_call: TRBJ2-2
cdr3_nt: TGTGCCAGCAGCCCCGGGACTTACTACACCGGGGAGCTGTTTTTT
cdr3_aa: CASSPGTYYTGELFF

cdr3_length: 11
clone_size: NA
v_call: TRBV9
d_call: NA
j_call: TRBJ2-1
cdr3_nt: TGTGCCAGCAGCGTACAGGGCGAGCAGTTCTTC
cdr3_aa: CASSVQGEQFF

cdr3_length: 15
clone_size: many
v_call: TRBV9
d_call: NA
j_call: TRBJ1-1
cdr3_nt: TGTGCCAGCAGCGTAGTGAGGGGACCGAACACTGAAGCTTTCTTT
cdr3_aa: CASSVVRGPNTEAFF

cdr3_length: 15
clone_size: NA
v_call: TRBV7-2
d_call: NA
j_call: TRBJ2-5
cdr3_nt: TGTGCCAGCAGCTTGGGGGCCCGGACAACAGAGACCCAGTACTTC
cdr3_aa: CASSLGARTTETQYF

cdr3_length: 15
clone_size: NA
v_call: TRBV2
d_call: TRBD2
j_call: TRBJ2-2
cdr3_nt: TGTGCCAGCAGTGAAGCTTTTAGGGGAGGGCGGGAGCTGTTTTTT
cdr3_aa: CASSEAFRGGRELFF

cdr3_length: 17
clone_size: many
v_call: TRBV6-1
d_call: TRBD1
j_call: TRBJ2-7
cdr3_nt: TGTGCCAGCAGTCCTACTGACCCGGGACAGGGTGTCTACGAGCAGTACTTC
cdr3_aa: CASSPTDPGQGVYEQYF

cdr3_length: 15
clone_size: NA
v_call: TRBV5-1
d_call: TRBD2
j_call: TRBJ2-2
cdr3_nt: TGCGCCAGCAGCACGGGGACTATAAACACCGGGGAGCTGTTTTTT
cdr3_aa: CASSTGTINTGELFF

cdr3_length: 12
clone_size: many
v_call: TRBV18
d_call: NA
j_call: TRBJ1-1
cdr3_nt: TGTGCCAGCTCACGAGAGGCCACTGAAGCTTTCTTT
cdr3_aa: CASSREATEAFF

cdr3_length: 15
clone_size: NA
v_call: TRBV24-1
d_call: TRBD1
j_call: TRBJ2-1
cdr3_nt: TGTGCCACCAGTGAGGCGGGACAGGGGGCCTATGAGCAGTTCTTC
cdr3_aa: CATSEAGQGAYEQFF

cdr3_length: 13
clone_size: NA
v_call: TRBV19
d_call: NA
j_call: TRBJ2-2
cdr3_nt: TGTGCCAGTAGTATGCAGGGCACCGGGGAGCTGTTTTTT
cdr3_aa: CASSMQGTGELFF

cdr3_length: 15
clone_size: many
v_call: TRBV27
d_call: NA
j_call: TRBJ2-1
cdr3_nt: TGTGCCAGCAGTTTATATGGGGAAACCTACAATGAGCAGTTCTTC
cdr3_aa: CASSLYGETYNEQFF

cdr3_length: 16
clone_size: NA
v_call: TRBV7-2
d_call: NA
j_call: TRBJ2-4
cdr3_nt: TGTGCCAGCAGCTTAGGAGGAACTAGCAGGATTAACATTCAGTACTTC
cdr3_aa: CASSLGGTSRINIQYF

cdr3_length: 15
clone_size: few
v_call: TRBV7-2
d_call: TRBD1
j_call: TRBJ1-2
cdr3_nt: TGTGCCAGCAGCTTAACACCGGACAGGGATCATGGCTACACCTTC
cdr3_aa: CASSLTPDRDHGYTF

cdr3_length: 18
clone_size: few
v_call: TRBV7-3
d_call: TRBD1
j_call: TRBJ1-2
cdr3_nt: TGTGCCAGCAGCCTCCCCGGAGGACAGGGGCCAGTTGGCTATGGCTACACCTTC
cdr3_aa: CASSLPGGQGPVGYGYTF

cdr3_length: 15
clone_size: many
v_call: TRBV20-1
d_call: TRBD2
j_call: TRBJ2-1
cdr3_nt: TGCAGTGCCACACAAGCGGGGGGCTCCTACAATGAGCAGTTCTTC
cdr3_aa: CSATQAGGSYNEQFF